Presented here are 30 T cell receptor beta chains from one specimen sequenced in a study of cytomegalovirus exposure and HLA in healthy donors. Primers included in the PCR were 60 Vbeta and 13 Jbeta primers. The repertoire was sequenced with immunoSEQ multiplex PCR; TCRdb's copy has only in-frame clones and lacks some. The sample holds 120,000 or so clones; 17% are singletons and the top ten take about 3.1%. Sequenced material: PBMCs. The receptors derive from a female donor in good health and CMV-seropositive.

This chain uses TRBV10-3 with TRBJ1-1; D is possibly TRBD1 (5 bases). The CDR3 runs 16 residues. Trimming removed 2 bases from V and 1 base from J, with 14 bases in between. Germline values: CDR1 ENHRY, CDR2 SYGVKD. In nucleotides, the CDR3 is TGTGCCATCAGTGAGACGGGCTCGGGGGAGAACACTGAAGCTTTCTTT. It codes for CAISETGSGENTEAFF.

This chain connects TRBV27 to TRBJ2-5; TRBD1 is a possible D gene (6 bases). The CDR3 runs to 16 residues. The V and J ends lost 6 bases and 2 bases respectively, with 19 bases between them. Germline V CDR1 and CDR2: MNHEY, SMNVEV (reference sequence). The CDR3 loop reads CASSPLGGKKQETQYF. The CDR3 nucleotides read TGTGCCAGCAGCCCACTAGGGGGAAAGAAACAAGAGACCCAGTACTTC.

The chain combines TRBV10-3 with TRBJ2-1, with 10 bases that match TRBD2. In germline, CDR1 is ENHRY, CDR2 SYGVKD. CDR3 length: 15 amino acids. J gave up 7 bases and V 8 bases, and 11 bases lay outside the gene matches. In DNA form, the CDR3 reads TGTGCCATCCTGGACGGGACTAGCGCCTTTAATGAGCAGTTCTTC. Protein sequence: CAILDGTSAFNEQFF.

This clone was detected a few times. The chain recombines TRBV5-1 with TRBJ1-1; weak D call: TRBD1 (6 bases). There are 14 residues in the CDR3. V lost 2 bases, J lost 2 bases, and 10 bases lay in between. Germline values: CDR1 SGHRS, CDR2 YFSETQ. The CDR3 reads CASSLQGPNTEAFF. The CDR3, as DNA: TGCGCCAGCAGCTTACAGGGTCCCAACACTGAAGCTTTCTTT.

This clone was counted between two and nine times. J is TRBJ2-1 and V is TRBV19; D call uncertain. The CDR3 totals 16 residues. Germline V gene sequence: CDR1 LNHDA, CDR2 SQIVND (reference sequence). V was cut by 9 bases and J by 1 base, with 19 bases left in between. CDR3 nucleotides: TGTGCCAGCCGACCCCCTGGCGGAGAATCCTACAATGAGCAGTTCTTC. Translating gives CASRPPGGESYNEQFF.

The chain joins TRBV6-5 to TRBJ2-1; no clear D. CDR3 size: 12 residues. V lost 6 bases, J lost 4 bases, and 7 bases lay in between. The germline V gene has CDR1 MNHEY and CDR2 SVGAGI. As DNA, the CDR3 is TGTGCCAGCAGCACTACTTACAATGAGCAGTTCTTC. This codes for CASSTTYNEQFF.

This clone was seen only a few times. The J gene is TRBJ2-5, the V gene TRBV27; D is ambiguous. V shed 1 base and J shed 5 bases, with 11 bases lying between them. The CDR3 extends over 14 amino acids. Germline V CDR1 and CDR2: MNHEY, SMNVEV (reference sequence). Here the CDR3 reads CASSLLGLSETQYF. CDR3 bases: TGTGCCAGCAGTTTATTGGGCCTATCGGAGACCCAGTACTTC.

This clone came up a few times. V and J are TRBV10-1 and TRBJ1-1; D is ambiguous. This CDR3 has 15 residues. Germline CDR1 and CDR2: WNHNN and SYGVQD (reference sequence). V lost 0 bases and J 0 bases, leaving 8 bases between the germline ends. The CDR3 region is CASSESGVMNTEAFF. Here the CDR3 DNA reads TGCGCCAGCAGTGAGTCTGGAGTAATGAACACTGAAGCTTTCTTT.

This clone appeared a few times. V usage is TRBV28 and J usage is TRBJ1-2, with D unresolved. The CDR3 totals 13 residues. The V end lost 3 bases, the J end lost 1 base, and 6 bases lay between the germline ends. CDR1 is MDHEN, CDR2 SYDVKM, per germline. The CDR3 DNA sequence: TGTGCCAGCAGTTTGGGCAGTAACTATGGCTACACCTTC. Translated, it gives CASSLGSNYGYTF.

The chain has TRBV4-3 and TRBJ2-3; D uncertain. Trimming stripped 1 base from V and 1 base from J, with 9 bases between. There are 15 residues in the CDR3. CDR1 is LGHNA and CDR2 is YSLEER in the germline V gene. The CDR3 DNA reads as TGCGCCAGCAGCCAAGGCAAGCTACGCACAGATACGCAGTATTTT. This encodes CASSQGKLRTDTQYF.

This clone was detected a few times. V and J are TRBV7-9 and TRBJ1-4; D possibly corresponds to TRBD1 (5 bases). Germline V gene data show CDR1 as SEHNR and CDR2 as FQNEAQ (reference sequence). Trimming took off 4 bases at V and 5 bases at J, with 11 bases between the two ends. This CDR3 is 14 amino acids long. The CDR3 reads CASSSRQTNEKLFF. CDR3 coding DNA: TGTGCCAGCAGCTCCAGACAGACCAATGAAAAACTGTTTTTT.

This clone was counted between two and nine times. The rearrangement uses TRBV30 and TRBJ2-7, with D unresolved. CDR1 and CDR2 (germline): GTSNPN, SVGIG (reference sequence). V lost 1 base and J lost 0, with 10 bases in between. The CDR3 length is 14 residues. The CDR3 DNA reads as TGTGCCTGGAGTGAGAGGTGGAGCTCCTACGAGCAGTACTTC. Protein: CAWSERWSSYEQYF.

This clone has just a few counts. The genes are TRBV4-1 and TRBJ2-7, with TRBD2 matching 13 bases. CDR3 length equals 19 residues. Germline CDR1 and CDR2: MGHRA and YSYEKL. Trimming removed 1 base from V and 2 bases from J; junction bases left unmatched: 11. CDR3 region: CASSQGLAGGLSQPYEQYF. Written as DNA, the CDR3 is TGCGCCAGCAGCCAAGGACTAGCGGGGGGCCTTTCCCAACCCTACGAGCAGTACTTC.

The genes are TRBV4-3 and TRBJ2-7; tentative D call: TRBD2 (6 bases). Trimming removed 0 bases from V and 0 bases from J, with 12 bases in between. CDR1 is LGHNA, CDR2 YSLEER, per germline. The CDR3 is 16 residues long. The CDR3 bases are TGCGCCAGCAGCCAAGATGGAGGGCGGAACTCCTACGAGCAGTACTTC. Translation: CASSQDGGRNSYEQYF.

CDR3: CASRDRDRETQYF. CDR3 coding DNA: TGTGCCAGCAGGGACAGGGATAGGGAGACCCAGTACTTC. The chain has TRBV6-5 and TRBJ2-5; 8 bases line up with TRBD1. After removal of 6 bases from V and 5 bases from J, the junction contained 5 bases not matched to a gene. The CDR3 sequence is 13 residues long. The V gene's germline CDR1 is MNHEY and CDR2 SVGAGI.

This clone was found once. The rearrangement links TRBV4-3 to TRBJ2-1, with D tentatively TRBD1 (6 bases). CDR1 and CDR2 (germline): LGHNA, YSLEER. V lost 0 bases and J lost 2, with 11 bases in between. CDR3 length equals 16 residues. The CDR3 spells CASSQDGRGPYNEQFF. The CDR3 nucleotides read TGCGCCAGCAGCCAAGATGGCAGGGGACCCTACAATGAGCAGTTCTTC.

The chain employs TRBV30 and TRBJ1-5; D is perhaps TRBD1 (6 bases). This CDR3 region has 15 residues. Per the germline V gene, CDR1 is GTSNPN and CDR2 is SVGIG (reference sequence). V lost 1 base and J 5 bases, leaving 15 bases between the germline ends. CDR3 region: CAWSGTGGPDQPQHF. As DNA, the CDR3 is TGTGCCTGGAGTGGAACCGGGGGGCCCGATCAGCCCCAGCATTTT.

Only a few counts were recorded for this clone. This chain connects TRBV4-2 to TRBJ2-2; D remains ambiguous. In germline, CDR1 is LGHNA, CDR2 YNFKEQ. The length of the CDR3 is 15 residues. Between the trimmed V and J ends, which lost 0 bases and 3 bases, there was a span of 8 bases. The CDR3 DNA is TGTGCCAGCAGCCAAGATTTACTATACACCGGGGAGCTGTTTTTT. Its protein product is CASSQDLLYTGELFF.

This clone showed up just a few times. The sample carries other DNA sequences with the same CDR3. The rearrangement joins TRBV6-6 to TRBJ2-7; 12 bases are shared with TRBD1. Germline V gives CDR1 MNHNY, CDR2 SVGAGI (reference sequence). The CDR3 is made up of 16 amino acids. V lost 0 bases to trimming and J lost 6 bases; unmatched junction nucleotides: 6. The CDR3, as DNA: TGTGCCAGCAGTTACTCGGGGACAGGGGGCTCCCTCGAGCAGTACTTC. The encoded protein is CASSYSGTGGSLEQYF.

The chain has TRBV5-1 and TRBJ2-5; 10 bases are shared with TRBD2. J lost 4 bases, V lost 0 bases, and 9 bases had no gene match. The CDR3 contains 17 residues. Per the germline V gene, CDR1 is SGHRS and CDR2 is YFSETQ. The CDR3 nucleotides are TGCGCCAGCAGCTTGGTCGGAGCGGGGGGGCCTGGAGAGACCCAGTACTTC. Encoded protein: CASSLVGAGGPGETQYF.

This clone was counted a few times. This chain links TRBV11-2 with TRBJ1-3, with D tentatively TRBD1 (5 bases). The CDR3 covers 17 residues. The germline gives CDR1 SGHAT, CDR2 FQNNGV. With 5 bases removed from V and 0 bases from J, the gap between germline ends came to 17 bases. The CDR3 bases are TGTGCCAGCAGCCCCACCTGGGGCCAATACTCTGGAAACACCATATATTTT. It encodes CASSPTWGQYSGNTIYF.

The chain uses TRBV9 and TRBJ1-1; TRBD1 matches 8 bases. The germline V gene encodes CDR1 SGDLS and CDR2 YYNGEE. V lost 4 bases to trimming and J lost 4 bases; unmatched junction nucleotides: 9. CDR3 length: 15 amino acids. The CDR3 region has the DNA TGTGCCAGCAGCCTCGGGACAGGAGGAATCACTGAAGCTTTCTTT. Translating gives CASSLGTGGITEAFF.

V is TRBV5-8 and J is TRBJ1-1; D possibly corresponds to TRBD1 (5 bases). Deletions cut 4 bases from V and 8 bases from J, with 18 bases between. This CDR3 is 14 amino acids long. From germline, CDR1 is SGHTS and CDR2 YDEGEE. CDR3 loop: CASSHTYQGIEAFF. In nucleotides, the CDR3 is TGTGCCAGCAGCCATACGTATCAGGGAATCGAAGCTTTCTTT.

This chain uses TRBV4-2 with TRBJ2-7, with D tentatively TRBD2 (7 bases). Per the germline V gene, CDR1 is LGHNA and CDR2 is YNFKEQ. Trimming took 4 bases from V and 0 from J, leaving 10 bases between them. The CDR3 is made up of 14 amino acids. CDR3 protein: CASSLGGGSYEQYF. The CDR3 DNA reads TGTGCCAGCAGCCTAGGGGGGGGCTCCTACGAGCAGTACTTC.

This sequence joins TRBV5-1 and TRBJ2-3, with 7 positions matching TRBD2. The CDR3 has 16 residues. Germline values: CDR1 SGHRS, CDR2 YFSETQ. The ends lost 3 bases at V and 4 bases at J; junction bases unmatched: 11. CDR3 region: CASSSRLAHAPDTQYF. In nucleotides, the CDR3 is TGCGCCAGCAGCTCGAGACTAGCACACGCCCCAGATACGCAGTATTTT.

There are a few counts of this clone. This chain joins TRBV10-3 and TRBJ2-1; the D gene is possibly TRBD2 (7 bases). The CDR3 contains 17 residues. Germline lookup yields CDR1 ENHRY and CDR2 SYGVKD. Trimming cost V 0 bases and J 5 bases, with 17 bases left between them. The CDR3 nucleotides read TGTGCCATCAGTGAGTCGTGGAGCGGGACATCTAACAATGAGCAGTTCTTC. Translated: CAISESWSGTSNNEQFF.

The CDR3 reads CASSSRQGASIQYF. In DNA form, the CDR3 reads TGTGCCAGCAGCTCCCGGCAGGGGGCAAGCATTCAGTACTTC. The chain has TRBV5-6 and TRBJ2-4; 8 nucleotides line up with TRBD1. Germline lookup yields CDR1 SGHDT and CDR2 YYEEEE. The V segment lost 3 bases and the J segment 9 bases; nucleotides outside the gene matches: 8. CDR3 size: 14 residues.

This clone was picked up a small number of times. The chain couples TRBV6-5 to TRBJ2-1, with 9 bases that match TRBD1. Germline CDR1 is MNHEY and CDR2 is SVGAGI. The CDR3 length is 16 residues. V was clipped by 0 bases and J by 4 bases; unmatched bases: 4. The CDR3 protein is CASSYSGTGFYNEQFF. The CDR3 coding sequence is TGTGCCAGCAGTTACTCCGGGACAGGGTTTTACAATGAGCAGTTCTTC.

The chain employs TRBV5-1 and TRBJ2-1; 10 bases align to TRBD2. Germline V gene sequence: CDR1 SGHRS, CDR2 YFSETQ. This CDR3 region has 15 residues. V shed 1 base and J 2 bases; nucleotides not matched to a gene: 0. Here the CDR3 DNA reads TGCGCCAGCAGCTTGACTAGCGGGACCTACAATGAGCAGTTCTTC. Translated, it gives CASSLTSGTYNEQFF.

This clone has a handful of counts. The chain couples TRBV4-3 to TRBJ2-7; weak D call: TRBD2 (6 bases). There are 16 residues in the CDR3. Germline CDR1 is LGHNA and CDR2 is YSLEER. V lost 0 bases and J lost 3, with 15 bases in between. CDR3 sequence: CASSQDWPGTYYEQYF. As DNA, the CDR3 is TGCGCCAGCAGCCAAGATTGGCCAGGGACTTACTACGAGCAGTACTTC.